This entry is about one T cell receptor beta chain. Antigen: not known. Trimming pared 2 bases from V and 2 bases from J, leaving 9 bases between. This CDR3 has 13 residues. The germline gives CDR1 GTSNPN, CDR2 SVGIG (reference sequence). After extraction with the RNeasy kit, 0.5 to 1 ug of the RNA was reverse transcribed using random hexamers. An immunoSEQ multiplex PCR amplified TCR beta CDR3 over 54 Vbeta and 13 Jbeta. MiXCR, applied by TCRdb to the immunoSEQ multiplex PCR reads, yields one record per CDR3 protein. The sample shows some 300,000 distinct CDR3 sequences, over 75% of them seen only once. The record originates from a study of CD8 T cells in Susac syndrome. Whole-study findings and limits: Regarding the TCR sequencing and HLA analysis, the study admitted that a relatively small number of individuals were involved.

CD8+ and CD4+ blood T cells underwent TCR beta sequencing. The patients serving as multiple sclerosis controls were treatment-naive. They had stable or active relapsing-remitting disease and fulfilled revised McDonald criteria. The sequenced sample was CD8+ T cells from PBMCs. The chain employs TRBV30 and TRBJ1-1; no reliable D call. This TCR came from a human donor with multiple sclerosis. DNA of the CDR3: TGTGCCTGGAGTACAGACACCAACACTGAAGCTTTCTTT. Translation gives CAWSTDTNTEAFF.